The 20 T cell receptor beta chains given below trace back to one sample, sequenced in a study of response to subunit inactivated influenza vaccine. TCRdb analysed the RT-PCR reads with MiXCR anew, one entry per CDR3 protein. The sample contains a few hundred thousand distinct CDR3 sequences, approximately 7.2% of which appear only once. The sample here was PBMCs from blood, taken less than 30 months after vaccination. These receptors were obtained from a man in his fifties or sixties who received an inactivated influenza vaccine.

The chain couples TRBV6-5 to TRBJ2-7; 10 bases fit TRBD2. Germline CDR1 reads MNHEY; CDR2 reads SVGAGI. This CDR3 comprises 15 residues. After removal of 7 bases from V and 5 bases from J, the junction contained 11 bases not matched to a gene. CDR3 sequence reads: CASIRLAGDHHEQYF. CDR3 in DNA: TGTGCCAGCATTAGGCTAGCGGGAGATCACCACGAGCAGTACTTC.

This clonotype came up a few times. This chain uses TRBV7-3 with TRBJ2-7, with 7 bases identical to TRBD1. The V segment lost 5 bases and the J segment 3 bases; nucleotides outside the gene matches: 7. The germline CDR1 and CDR2 sequences are SGHTA and FQGTGA. The CDR3 extends over 14 amino acids. In DNA, the CDR3 is TGTGCCAGCAGCATGAATAGGGACAGCTACGAGCAGTACTTC. Translation gives CASSMNRDSYEQYF.

In this sample, this clonotype turned up many times. This rearrangement joins TRBV12-3 or TRBV12-4 to TRBJ2-7; D call uncertain. Trimming removed 0 bases at V and 5 bases at J, with 2 bases between. The CDR3 has 11 residues. CDR3 sequence reads: CASSLAHEQYF. CDR3 coding DNA: TGTGCCAGCAGTTTAGCCCACGAGCAGTACTTC.

In this sample, this clonotype turned up a few times. The chain has TRBV5-1 and TRBJ2-1; weak D call: TRBD1 (5 bases). With 4 bases removed from V and 5 bases from J, the gap between germline ends came to 16 bases. CDR3 size: 15 residues. Germline V CDR1 and CDR2: SGHRS, YFSETQ. The CDR3 is CASSLRRLGHNEQFF. The DNA for the CDR3 is TGCGCCAGCAGCCTACGCCGGCTGGGGCACAATGAGCAGTTCTTC. The entire variable domain, with the rest obtained from reference TRBV5-1 and TRBJ2-1, is as follows: KAGVTQTPRYLIKTRGQQVTLSCSPISGHRSVSWYQQTPGQGLQFLFEYFSETQRNKGNFPGRFSGRQFSNSRSEMNVSTLELGDSALYLCASSLRRLGHNEQFFGPGTRLTVL.

This clonotype was picked up a small number of times. This chain links TRBV3-1 with TRBJ1-1; TRBD1 agrees at 7 bases. Germline V gene sequence: CDR1 LGHDT, CDR2 YNNKEL (reference sequence). The CDR3 is made up of 14 amino acids. The ends lost 2 bases at V and 4 bases at J; junction bases unmatched: 4. The CDR3 loop reads CASSQKQGSTEAFF. The CDR3 nucleotides are TGTGCCAGCAGCCAAAAACAGGGGAGCACTGAAGCTTTCTTT. The complete variable domain, with remaining parts taken from reference TRBV3-1 and TRBJ1-1, reads DTAVSQTPKYLVTQMGNDKSIKCEQNLGHDTMYWYKQDSKKFLKIMFSYNNKELIINETVPNRFSPKSPDKAHLNLHINSLELGDSAVYFCASSQKQGSTEAFFGQGTRLTVV.

This clonotype was counted between two and nine times. J is TRBJ2-5 and V is TRBV9, with D possibly TRBD1 on 5 matching bases. V lost 0 bases, J lost 4 bases, and 13 bases lay in between. The CDR3 runs to 15 residues. CDR1 and CDR2 (germline): SGDLS, YYNGEE. CDR3 DNA: TGTGCCAGCAGCGTAGCGCCCGGACATTTAGAGACCCAGTACTTC. It specifies CASSVAPGHLETQYF.

The chain links TRBV4-3 to TRBJ1-1; TRBD1 aligns across 9 bases. The CDR3 consists of 15 residues. Germline assignment: CDR1 LGHNA and CDR2 YSLEER. With 3 bases clipped from V and 5 bases from J, the junction kept 7 bases outside the gene matches. Here the CDR3 DNA reads TGCGCCAGCAGCCAGACAACAGGGGGCTTGACTGAAGCTTTCTTT. This encodes CASSQTTGGLTEAFF.

This clonotype was seen ten or more times. The rearrangement joins TRBV5-1 to TRBJ2-1; TRBD2 aligns across 9 bases. CDR3 length: 15 residues. Germline V gene data show CDR1 as SGHRS and CDR2 as YFSETQ. Losses at the gene ends were 2 bases for V and 2 bases for J; bases not matched to a gene: 2. Here the CDR3 reads CASSFLAGTYNEQFF. The DNA of the CDR3 is TGCGCCAGCAGCTTTCTAGCGGGGACCTACAATGAGCAGTTCTTC.

There are a few counts of this clonotype. J is TRBJ2-2 and V is TRBV7-2; D possibly corresponds to TRBD1 (6 bases). Germline V gene sequence: CDR1 SGHTA, CDR2 FQGNSA. The CDR3 has 16 residues. V shed 5 bases and J shed 5 bases, with 18 bases lying between them. The CDR3 nucleotides are TGTGCCAGCAGCCCGGGGACATATGAGGGGACCGGGGAGCTGTTTTTT. It is translated as CASSPGTYEGTGELFF.

CDR3 loop: CASSLMTGTGNTIYF. The CDR3 DNA sequence: TGTGCCAGCAGCTTGATGACAGGGACTGGAAACACCATATATTTT. V usage is TRBV7-2 and J usage is TRBJ1-3; 7 bases are shared with TRBD1. The length of the CDR3 is 15 residues. V shed 3 bases and J 2 bases; nucleotides not matched to a gene: 4. In germline, CDR1 is SGHTA, CDR2 FQGNSA.

The table lists this clonotype with many counts. J is TRBJ2-7 and V is TRBV5-6, with 12 bases that match TRBD1. Germline V gives CDR1 SGHDT, CDR2 YYEEEE. J lost 3 bases, V lost 4 bases, and 5 bases had no gene match. The CDR3 runs to 15 residues. The CDR3 sequence is CASSGGTGGVYEQYF. CDR3 nucleotide sequence: TGTGCCAGCAGCGGAGGGACAGGGGGCGTCTACGAGCAGTACTTC.

This clonotype was picked up a small number of times. The chain is built from TRBV24-1 and TRBJ2-7, with 8 bases lining up with TRBD2. There are 13 residues in the CDR3. Per the germline V gene, CDR1 is KGHDR and CDR2 is SFDVKD. Unmatched junction bases numbered 4, after V lost 4 bases and J lost 6 bases. CDR3 nucleotides: TGTGCCACCAGTGACGGGACTAGGCGCGAGCAGTACTTC. Its translation is CATSDGTRREQYF.

This clonotype was seen a handful of times. The chain combines TRBV20-1 with TRBJ2-1, with 9 nucleotides matching TRBD2. The CDR3 length is 19 residues. Trimming took 5 bases from V and 4 from J; bases not matched to a gene: 21. Germline values: CDR1 DFQATT, CDR2 SNEGSKA (reference sequence). The CDR3 loop reads CSARAGLAPGFGFYNEQFF. The CDR3 region has the DNA TGCAGTGCTCGAGCTGGACTAGCGCCCGGCTTTGGGTTTTACAATGAGCAGTTCTTC.

This clonotype was counted a few times. V is TRBV29-1 and J is TRBJ1-5; 10 bases are a match to TRBD1. Germline CDR1 reads SQVTM; CDR2 reads ANQGSEA. The CDR3 sequence is 13 residues long. V was clipped by 4 bases and J by 4 bases; unmatched bases: 1. The CDR3 spells CSVAGQGNQPQHF. The CDR3 nucleotides are TGCAGCGTTGCGGGACAGGGGAATCAGCCCCAGCATTTT.

This clonotype has a count of ten or more. This sequence joins TRBV29-1 and TRBJ2-5; weak D call: TRBD1 (5 bases). CDR1 is SQVTM, CDR2 ANQGSEA, per germline. V lost 4 bases to trimming and J lost 5 bases, with 11 bases between them. The CDR3 covers 12 residues. Here the CDR3 reads CSVGASGETQYF. The CDR3 nucleotides read TGCAGCGTTGGAGCCTCAGGGGAGACCCAGTACTTC.

This clonotype was counted only a few times. The chain is built from TRBV13 and TRBJ1-3; D is unresolved. The CDR3 runs 12 residues. Deletions cut 5 bases from V and 7 bases from J, with 9 bases between. The germline V gene has CDR1 PRHDT and CDR2 FYEKMQ (reference sequence). The CDR3 bases are TGTGCCAGCAGCCCGGGTACGAACACCATATATTTT. Translation gives CASSPGTNTIYF.

V usage is TRBV18 and J usage is TRBJ1-1; no clear D. Germline assignment: CDR1 KGHSH and CDR2 LQKENI. The CDR3 is 13 amino acids. V dropped 2 bases and J dropped 7 bases, with 11 bases sitting between them. In DNA form, the CDR3 reads TGTGCCAGCTCACCAGTTATGAGGGTTGAAGCTTTCTTT. Translated, it gives CASSPVMRVEAFF.

The sample holds one count of this clonotype. One junction end disagrees with the germline gene, perhaps due to a read error. The chain couples TRBV7-8 to TRBJ2-1; D unclear. Germline CDR1 and CDR2: SGHVS and FQNEAQ. The CDR3 extends over 15 amino acids. CDR3 coding DNA: TGTGCCAGCAGCTACGCAGAGAGCTCCTACAAGGAGCAGTTCTTC. Encoded protein: CASSYAESSYKEQFF.

The rearrangement uses TRBV5-6 and TRBJ2-1; D gene unclear. The germline CDR1 and CDR2 sequences are SGHDT and YYEEEE. This CDR3 region has 14 residues. The V end lost 9 bases, the J end lost 3 bases, and 16 bases lay between the germline ends. The CDR3 DNA reads TGTGCCATGGGCCCCCCCCTTCACTACAATGAGCAGTTCTTC. This encodes CAMGPPLHYNEQFF.

The table lists this clonotype with a few counts. V usage is TRBV6-5 and J usage is TRBJ2-5; 7 bases match TRBD2. Per germline, CDR1 MNHEY and CDR2 SVGAGI. CDR3 size: 15 residues. The V gene end was trimmed by 3 bases and the J gene end by 5 bases; junction bases not matched to a gene: 9. In nucleotides, the CDR3 is TGTGCCAGCAGTTATGGGGCAGCCGGGGGGGAGACCCAGTACTTC. Translating it yields CASSYGAAGGETQYF.